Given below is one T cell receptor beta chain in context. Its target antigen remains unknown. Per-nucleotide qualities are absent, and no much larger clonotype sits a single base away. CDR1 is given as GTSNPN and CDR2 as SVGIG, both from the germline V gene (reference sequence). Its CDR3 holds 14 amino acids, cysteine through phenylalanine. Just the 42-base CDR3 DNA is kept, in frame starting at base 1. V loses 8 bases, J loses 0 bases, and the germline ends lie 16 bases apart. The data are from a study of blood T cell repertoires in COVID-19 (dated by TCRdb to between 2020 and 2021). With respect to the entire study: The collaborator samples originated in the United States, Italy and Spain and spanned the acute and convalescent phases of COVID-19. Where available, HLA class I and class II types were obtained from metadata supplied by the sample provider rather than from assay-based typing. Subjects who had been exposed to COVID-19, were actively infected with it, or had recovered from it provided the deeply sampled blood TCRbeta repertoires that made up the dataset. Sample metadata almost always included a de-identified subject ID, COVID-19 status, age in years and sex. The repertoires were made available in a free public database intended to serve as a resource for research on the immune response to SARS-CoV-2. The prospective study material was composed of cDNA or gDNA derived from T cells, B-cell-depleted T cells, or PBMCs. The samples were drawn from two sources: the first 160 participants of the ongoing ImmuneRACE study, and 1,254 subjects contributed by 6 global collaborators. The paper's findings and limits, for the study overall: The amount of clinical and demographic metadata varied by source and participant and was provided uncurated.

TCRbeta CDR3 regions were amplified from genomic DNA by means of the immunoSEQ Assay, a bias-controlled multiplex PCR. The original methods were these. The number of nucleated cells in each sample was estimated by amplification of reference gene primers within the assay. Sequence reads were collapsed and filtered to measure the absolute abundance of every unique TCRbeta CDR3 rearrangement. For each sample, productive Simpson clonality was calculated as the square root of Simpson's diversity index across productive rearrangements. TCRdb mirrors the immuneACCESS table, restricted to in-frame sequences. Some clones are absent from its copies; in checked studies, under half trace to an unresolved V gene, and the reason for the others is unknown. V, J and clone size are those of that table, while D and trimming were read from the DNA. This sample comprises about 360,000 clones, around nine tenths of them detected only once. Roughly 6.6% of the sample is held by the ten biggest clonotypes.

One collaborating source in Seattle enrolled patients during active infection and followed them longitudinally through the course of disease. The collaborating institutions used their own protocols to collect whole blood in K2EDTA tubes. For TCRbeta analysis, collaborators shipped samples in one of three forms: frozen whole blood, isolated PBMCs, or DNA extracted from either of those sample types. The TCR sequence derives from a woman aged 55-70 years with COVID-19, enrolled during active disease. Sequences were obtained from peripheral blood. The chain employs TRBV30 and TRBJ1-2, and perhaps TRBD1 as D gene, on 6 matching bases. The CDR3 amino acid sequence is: CAGTFGGTNYGYTF. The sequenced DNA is TGTGCCGGCACCTTTGGGGGCACTAACTATGGCTACACCTTC.